Below are 18 T cell receptor beta chains sequenced from a single sample in a study of blood T cells in healthy people across ages. With a J-beta primer mix and a sample-barcoded 5' primer, a second PCR ran about 7 to 11 cycles. TCRdb recomputed calls from the 5' RACE reads with MiXCR, one row per CDR3 protein. Of some 890,000 distinct CDR3 sequences in the sample, around 29% are singletons; the top ten hold approximately 10%. The same data also went into a second study, on T cells of mothers and their children.

Material: blood. Every receptor here comes from a woman aged 35 to 49 in good health.

On this clonotype itself: A read error may account for a junction end that differs from germline. The V gene is TRBV27, the J gene TRBJ2-7; no clear D. The CDR3 is 16 amino acids. Germline CDR1 reads MNHEY; CDR2 reads SMNVEV (reference sequence). CDR3 DNA sequence: TGTGCCAGCAGTTTCGGTCAGCCTATCAGCTCCTGCGAGCAGTACTTC. It specifies CASSFGQPISSCEQYF.

On this clonotype: This sequence may be a read error, since a much larger clone differs from it by one base. J is TRBJ1-1 and V is TRBV11-2; no reliable D call. Trimming took 0 bases from V and 4 from J, leaving 12 bases between them. The CDR3 contains 15 residues. Germline CDR1 and CDR2: SGHAT and FQNNGV. In DNA form, the CDR3 reads TGTGCCAGCAGCTTAGATCGCTCGGATGGCACTGAAGCTTTCTTT. Protein sequence: CASSLDRSDGTEAFF.

This chain joins TRBV27 and TRBJ1-1; D is undetermined. Germline-derived CDR1 and CDR2 are MNHEY and SMNVEV (reference sequence). Deletions cut 3 bases from V and 3 bases from J, with 8 bases between. The CDR3 sequence is 13 residues long. The CDR3 is CASSFPGYTEAFF. CDR3 in DNA: TGTGCCAGCAGTTTTCCGGGGTACACTGAAGCTTTCTTT.

In its sample, this clonotype was seen many times. The J gene is TRBJ2-6, the V gene TRBV20-1; D may be TRBD1 (5 bases). V lost 3 bases and J 4 bases, leaving 10 bases between the germline ends. Germline V gene sequence: CDR1 DFQATT, CDR2 SNEGSKA (reference sequence). This CDR3 has 14 amino acids. The CDR3 region is CSASRAVGANVLTF. CDR3 in DNA: TGCAGTGCTAGCAGGGCAGTGGGGGCCAACGTCCTGACTTTC.

V usage is TRBV2 and J usage is TRBJ2-7; 7 bases are shared with TRBD2. The CDR3 covers 16 residues. The germline V gene has CDR1 SNHLY and CDR2 FYNNEI. V shed 6 bases and J 6 bases; nucleotides not matched to a gene: 17. The CDR3 nucleotides are TGTGCCAGCAGCGCCATAGGGACTATTCGGTCGGGCGAGCAGTACTTC. It yields the protein CASSAIGTIRSGEQYF.

V usage is TRBV4-1 and J usage is TRBJ1-2, with a weak D call TRBD1 (6 bases). Looked up from germline, CDR1 is MGHRA and CDR2 is YSYEKL. Trimming left V 1 base short and J 8 bases short, with 17 bases between. This CDR3 spans 15 amino acids. This CDR3 reads CASSQVPGGAGGYTF. The CDR3 DNA reads as TGCGCCAGCAGCCAAGTACCCGGGGGCGCGGGGGGCTACACCTTC.

This clonotype was seen many times. The rearrangement joins TRBV29-1 to TRBJ2-3, with 11 bases fitting TRBD1. V lost 4 bases and J lost 3; bases outside the gene matches: 9. Germline V gene sequence: CDR1 SQVTM, CDR2 ANQGSEA. The length of the CDR3 is 16 residues. The CDR3 loop reads CSVGGTGGGFTDTQYF. Here the CDR3 DNA reads TGCAGCGTTGGAGGGACAGGGGGAGGATTTACAGATACGCAGTATTTT.

Comment on this clonotype: Germline is not matched at one junction end, which may reflect a read error. The chain employs TRBV7-2 and TRBJ2-5, with a possible D match to TRBD2 (7 bases). This CDR3 has 14 amino acids. The germline V gene has CDR1 SGHTA and CDR2 FQGNSA. Here the CDR3 DNA reads TGTGCCAGCAGCTTAGGCGGGGGCAAAGAGACCCAGGACTTC. It yields the protein CASSLGGGKETQDF.

This clonotype was counted ten times or more. This sequence joins TRBV9 and TRBJ2-1; 14 positions match TRBD2. V lost 4 bases to trimming and J lost 2 bases; unmatched junction nucleotides: 5. This CDR3 has 17 residues. Germline V gene lookup returns CDR1 SGDLS and CDR2 YYNGEE. CDR3 nucleotide sequence: TGTGCCAGCAGCCCCCGGACTAGCGGGGGGCCCTACAATGAGCAGTTCTTC. This gives the protein CASSPRTSGGPYNEQFF.

The sample holds a few counts of this clonotype. The chain combines TRBV9 with TRBJ2-6; no definite D call. Trimming removed 0 bases at V and 0 bases at J, with 4 bases between. The CDR3 length is 15 residues. CDR1 and CDR2 (germline): SGDLS, YYNGEE. For the CDR3, the DNA is TGTGCCAGCAGCGTAGGGAGCTCTGGGGCCAACGTCCTGACTTTC. Translating it yields CASSVGSSGANVLTF.

About this clonotype itself: A much larger clone sits a single nucleotide away, making a read error possible. The gene calls are TRBV7-6 and TRBJ2-6; D might be TRBD1 or TRBD2, each matching 6 bases. Germline V lookup: CDR1 SGHVS, CDR2 FNYEAQ. The CDR3 runs 12 residues. CDR3 region: CTRLGGANVLTF. The DNA of the CDR3 is TGTACTCGTTTGGGGGGCGCCAACGTCCTGACTTTC. The full variable domain, its missing parts supplied by reference TRBV7-6 and TRBJ2-6, is GAGVSQSPRYKVTKRGQDVALRCDPISGHVSLYWYRQALGQGPEFLTYFNYEAQQDKSGLPNDRFSAERPEGSISTLTIQRTEQRDSAMYRCTRLGGANVLTFGAGSRLTVL.

This clonotype was detected ten times or more. The chain recombines TRBV2 with TRBJ2-1, with 11 bases matching TRBD2. CDR3 length: 15 amino acids. Looked up from germline, CDR1 is SNHLY and CDR2 is FYNNEI. Trimming at V came to 5 bases and at J to 4 bases, leaving 4 bases not matched to a gene. DNA for the CDR3: TGTGCCAGCAGTCCGGGACTAGCGGAATACAATGAGCAGTTCTTC. Translated, it gives CASSPGLAEYNEQFF.

This clonotype was counted many times. The chain employs TRBV7-2 and TRBJ2-1; unclear D gene. The ends were cut back, 0 bases at V and 9 bases at J, with 6 bases in the middle. Germline CDR1 SGHTA, CDR2 FQGNSA. The CDR3 contains 12 residues. CDR3 coding DNA: TGTGCCAGCAGCTTAGCACCCAGTGAGCAGTTCTTC. Protein: CASSLAPSEQFF.

This clonotype was found a few times. The V call is TRBV15, the J call TRBJ1-6; D call uncertain. The germline CDR1 and CDR2 sequences are LNHNV and YYDKDF (reference sequence). The CDR3 has 12 amino acids. The V gene lost 3 bases and the J gene lost 10 bases, with 7 bases spanning the gap. CDR3 bases: TGTGCCACCAGCAGGTCGGAATCACCCCTCCACTTT. It is translated as CATSRSESPLHF.

The rearrangement uses TRBV6-5 and TRBJ1-2; 7 bases fit TRBD1. The CDR3 spans 15 residues. Germline V gives CDR1 MNHEY, CDR2 SVGAGI. The J segment lost 3 bases and the V segment lost 6 bases, leaving 10 bases of the junction unmatched. In nucleotides, the CDR3 is TGTGCCAGCAGACCTAGCCGGACAGGACACTATGGCTACACCTTC. As protein: CASRPSRTGHYGYTF.

In the case of this clonotype: This may be a read error: a much more frequent sequence differs by one nucleotide. The rearrangement uses TRBV24-1 and TRBJ2-5; D call uncertain. CDR1 is KGHDR, CDR2 SFDVKD, per germline. V lost 2 bases and J lost 1, with 19 bases in between. The CDR3 covers 18 residues. The CDR3 DNA is TGTGCCACCAGTGATTCACGGATAGGGCGCGCCCTCCAAGAGACCCAGTACTTC. Translating it yields CATSDSRIGRALQETQYF.

This clonotype was recorded at least ten times. CDR3 loop: CASSYDWSSYEQYF. CDR3 DNA sequence: TGTGCCAGCAGTTACGACTGGAGCTCCTACGAGCAGTACTTC. The gene calls are TRBV6-5 and TRBJ2-7; D unclear. Trimming pared 2 bases from V and 0 bases from J, leaving 8 bases between. The CDR3 is 14 amino acids. Germline V gene data show CDR1 as MNHEY and CDR2 as SVGAGI.

This clonotype was picked up many times. This chain joins TRBV6-6 and TRBJ2-5; possibly TRBD2 for D (6 bases). Germline CDR1 and CDR2: MNHNY and SVGAGI (reference sequence). V was cut by 6 bases and J by 2 bases, with 19 bases left in between. The CDR3 is made up of 16 amino acids. CDR3 protein: CASSSRLEGLQETQYF. CDR3 nucleotides: TGTGCCAGCAGCTCGAGACTAGAGGGGCTGCAAGAGACCCAGTACTTC.